These 19 T cell receptor beta chains were all obtained from the same sample, sequenced in a study of T cells in Graves' hyperthyroidism and ophthalmopathy. RNA transcripts were the template for amplifying TCR beta CDR3 regions. The TCR CDR3 was amplified in a first-round RT-PCR using the HTBI primer set. TCRdb itself ran the multiplex PCR reads through MiXCR, one entry per CDR3 protein. The sample yields about 640,000 distinct CDR3 sequences, around 21% seen once. The sample comprised blood. The origin of the receptors is a young man with Graves' ophthalmopathy.

The rearrangement uses TRBV5-4 and TRBJ2-2; D not certain. This CDR3 region has 15 residues. Germline assignment: CDR1 SGHNT and CDR2 YYREEE (reference sequence). The V and J ends lost 2 bases and 6 bases respectively, with 14 bases between them. The CDR3 nucleotides are TGTGCCAGCAGCTTTCCGGGTTTTCGGGCCGGGGAGCTGTTTTTT. This codes for CASSFPGFRAGELFF. Filled out from reference TRBV5-4 and TRBJ2-2, the complete variable domain reads ETGVTQSPTHLIKTRGQQVTLRCSSQSGHNTVSWYQQALGQGPQFIFQYYREEENGRGNFPPRFSGLQFPNYSSELNVNALELDDSALYLCASSFPGFRAGELFFGEGSRLTVL.

This clonotype was observed a few times. The chain combines TRBV6-5 with TRBJ2-4, with 8 bases matching TRBD1. Per the germline V gene, CDR1 is MNHEY and CDR2 is SVGAGI. This CDR3 is built from 14 residues. V lost 1 base, J lost 8 bases, and 4 bases stayed unmatched. The CDR3 is CASSYYVTGDIQYF. The CDR3, as DNA: TGTGCCAGCAGTTACTACGTGACAGGGGACATTCAGTACTTC.

The chain uses TRBV10-3 and TRBJ1-5, with D possibly being TRBD1 (6 bases). This CDR3 comprises 13 residues. The V end lost 6 bases, the J end lost 0 bases, and 6 bases lay between the germline ends. Per germline, CDR1 ENHRY and CDR2 SYGVKD. This CDR3 reads CAIRGASNQPQHF. The CDR3 DNA follows: TGTGCCATCAGGGGGGCTAGCAATCAGCCCCAGCATTTT.

There are a few counts of this clonotype. This chain uses TRBV28 with TRBJ2-3, with 10 bases that match TRBD2. The trim removed 8 bases at V and 0 bases at J, leaving 11 bases unmatched. Germline values: CDR1 MDHEN, CDR2 SYDVKM. The CDR3 runs 17 residues. The CDR3 coding sequence is TGTGCCAGCTGTCTGCTAGCGGGAGAGGGGAGCACAGATACGCAGTATTTT. Its translation: CASCLLAGEGSTDTQYF.

The chain employs TRBV19 and TRBJ2-3, with TRBD2 matching over 9 bases. There are 16 residues in the CDR3. Germline V gives CDR1 LNHDA, CDR2 SQIVND (reference sequence). V lost 5 bases, J lost 2 bases, and 8 bases stayed unmatched. This CDR3 reads CASSLKAGGNTDTQYF. The CDR3 nucleotides are TGTGCCAGTAGTCTCAAGGCGGGAGGGAACACAGATACGCAGTATTTT. Filled out from reference TRBV19 and TRBJ2-3, the complete variable domain reads DGGITQSPKYLFRKEGQNVTLSCEQNLNHDAMYWYRQDPGQGLRLIYYSQIVNDFQKGDIAEGYSVSREKKESFPLTVTSAQKNPTAFYLCASSLKAGGNTDTQYFGPGTRLTVL.

This clonotype occurred a few times. The CDR3: CAISEIGSEQFF. CDR3 bases: TGTGCCATCAGTGAAATTGGCAGTGAGCAGTTCTTC. This rearrangement joins TRBV10-3 to TRBJ2-1; D unresolved. The CDR3 has 12 residues. Germline CDR1 reads ENHRY; CDR2 reads SYGVKD. With 3 bases removed from V and 9 bases from J, the gap between germline ends came to 9 bases.

This clonotype showed up many times. The chain employs TRBV27 and TRBJ1-5; D is uncertain. The germline V and J ends were trimmed by 0 bases and 9 bases, with 15 bases remaining between them. The CDR3 sequence is 15 residues long. From germline, CDR1 is MNHEY and CDR2 SMNVEV (reference sequence). Written as DNA, the CDR3 is TGTGCCAGCAGTTTATCATGGCAGACCCAGCCGCCCCAGCATTTT. As protein: CASSLSWQTQPPQHF.

The V and J genes are TRBV7-2 and TRBJ2-2; TRBD2 matches at 10 bases. J was trimmed by 7 bases and V by 2 bases; bases with no gene match: 10. CDR1 is SGHTA and CDR2 is FQGNSA in the germline V gene. This CDR3 has 17 amino acids. Here the CDR3 reads CASSLNSGRLRGGELFF. The CDR3 DNA is TGTGCCAGCAGCTTAAATAGCGGGAGGCTTAGGGGCGGGGAGCTGTTTTTT.

This chain joins TRBV6-9 and TRBJ2-3, with D possibly being TRBD2 (5 bases). Looked up from germline, CDR1 is MNHGY and CDR2 is SVAAGI. The CDR3 extends over 15 amino acids. V shed 3 bases and J shed 1 base, with 11 bases lying between them. The CDR3 sequence is CASSYYAGGTDTQYF. CDR3 sequence (DNA): TGTGCCAGCAGTTACTACGCGGGCGGCACAGATACGCAGTATTTT.

This chain connects TRBV2 to TRBJ2-2, with no clear D. Per germline, CDR1 SNHLY and CDR2 FYNNEI. Trimming pared 6 bases from V and 3 bases from J, leaving 8 bases between. There are 13 residues in the CDR3. DNA of the CDR3: TGTGCCAGCAGGTCGAGTTACACCGGGGAGCTGTTTTTT. Residues: CASRSSYTGELFF.

This clonotype was counted a few times. V is TRBV15 and J is TRBJ2-2, with D maybe TRBD2 (6 bases). The CDR3 contains 15 residues. From germline, CDR1 is LNHNV and CDR2 YYDKDF (reference sequence). The germline V and J ends were trimmed by 1 base and 6 bases, with 12 bases remaining between them. Here the CDR3 reads CATSRARGEAGELFF. CDR3 nucleotide sequence: TGTGCCACCAGCAGAGCCCGCGGGGAGGCCGGGGAGCTGTTTTTT.

The V and J genes are TRBV5-1 and TRBJ1-4, with D unclear. The CDR3 is 14 amino acids. The V gene lost 4 bases and the J gene lost 7 bases, with 14 bases spanning the gap. Germline CDR1 SGHRS, CDR2 YFSETQ. DNA for the CDR3: TGCGCCAGCAGCCTTAAAGATCCAGGTGAAAAACTGTTTTTT. Protein product: CASSLKDPGEKLFF.

This clonotype has ten or more counts. The rearrangement uses TRBV2 and TRBJ2-1; TRBD2 is a possible D gene (6 bases). The CDR3 runs to 15 residues. V was shortened by 6 bases and J by 0 bases, with 12 bases between the two germline ends. Germline V gene data show CDR1 as SNHLY and CDR2 as FYNNEI. CDR3 in amino acids: CASSGSRSSYNEQFF. In nucleotides, the CDR3 is TGTGCCAGCAGCGGGAGTAGGAGCTCCTACAATGAGCAGTTCTTC.

This clonotype was recorded many times. The V call is TRBV20-1, the J call TRBJ2-1; tentative D call: TRBD1 (6 bases). Trimming left V 0 bases short and J 4 bases short, with 13 bases between. CDR1 and CDR2 from the germline V gene are DFQATT and SNEGSKA (reference sequence). The length of the CDR3 is 15 residues. The CDR3 sequence: CSARDAGAPYNEQFF. CDR3 nucleotide sequence: TGCAGTGCTAGAGATGCAGGGGCTCCATACAATGAGCAGTTCTTC.

V usage is TRBV28 and J usage is TRBJ2-1, with 7 bases aligning to TRBD2. The CDR3 is 16 residues long. Trimming cost V 6 bases and J 0 bases; bases outside gene matches: 8. CDR1 is MDHEN, CDR2 SYDVKM, per germline. As DNA, the CDR3 is TGTGCCAGCAGCGTGGGGGGGGTTAGCTCCTACAATGAGCAGTTCTTC. Protein product: CASSVGGVSSYNEQFF.

The sample holds many counts of this clonotype. The rearrangement uses TRBV10-3 and TRBJ2-5, with 7 bases that match TRBD1. Germline loops: CDR1 ENHRY, CDR2 SYGVKD. The CDR3 spans 12 residues. V shed 10 bases, J shed 1 base, and the junction held 3 bases outside the gene matches. The CDR3 coding sequence is TGTGCCACCCGGGACAGCCAAGAGACCCAGTACTTC. Translation: CATRDSQETQYF.

This chain joins TRBV14 and TRBJ1-1; a weak D match, TRBD1 (5 bases). V dropped 0 bases and J dropped 4 bases, with 15 bases sitting between them. This CDR3 comprises 16 residues. In germline, CDR1 is SGHDN, CDR2 FVKESK. CDR3 region: CASSQDPIQGSTEAFF. In nucleotides, the CDR3 is TGTGCCAGCAGCCAAGACCCTATCCAGGGATCCACTGAAGCTTTCTTT.

This clonotype was seen a handful of times. The gene calls are TRBV4-1 and TRBJ2-5, with 8 bases fitting TRBD1. Germline CDR1 is MGHRA and CDR2 is YSYEKL. The V and J ends lost 1 base and 4 bases, in that order; junction bases with no gene match: 5. CDR3 length equals 15 residues. CDR3 DNA sequence: TGCGCCAGCAGCCAAGTGACAGGGGATGGAGAGACCCAGTACTTC. It is translated as CASSQVTGDGETQYF.

The V gene is TRBV5-1, the J gene TRBJ2-7; D tentatively fits TRBD1 or TRBD2 (5 bases each). CDR3 length: 13 amino acids. Trimming removed 4 bases from V and 7 bases from J, with 15 bases in between. Germline CDR1 is SGHRS and CDR2 is YFSETQ. CDR3: CASSEVGTREQYF. CDR3 DNA sequence: TGCGCCAGCAGCGAGGTCGGGACGCGGGAGCAGTACTTC.